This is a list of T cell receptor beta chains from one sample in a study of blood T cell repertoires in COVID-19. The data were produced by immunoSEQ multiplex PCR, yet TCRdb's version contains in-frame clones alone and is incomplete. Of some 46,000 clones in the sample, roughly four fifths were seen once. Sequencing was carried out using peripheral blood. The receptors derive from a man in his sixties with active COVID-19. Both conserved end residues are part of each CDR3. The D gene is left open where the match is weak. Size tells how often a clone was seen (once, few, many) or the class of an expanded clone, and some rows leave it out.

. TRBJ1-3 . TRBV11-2 TGTGCCAGCAGCTTACTGAGGGTATCAGGAAACACCATATATTTT CASSLLRVSGNTIYF
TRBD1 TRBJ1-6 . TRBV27 TGTGCCAGCAGTCCCTCCCCCGGGACAGCCAATAATTCACCCCTCCACTTT CASSPSPGTANNSPLHF
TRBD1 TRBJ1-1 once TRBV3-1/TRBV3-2 TGTGCCAGCAGCACCACAGGGGGCGAAGCTTTCTTT CASSTTGGEAFF
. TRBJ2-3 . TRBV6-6 TGTGCCAGCAGTTATACATCCGATACGCAGTATTTT CASSYTSDTQYF
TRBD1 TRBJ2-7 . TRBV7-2 TGTGCCAGCAGCCCCCCGGGACAGGAGTCCTACGAGCAGTACTTC CASSPPGQESYEQYF
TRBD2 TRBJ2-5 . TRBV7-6 TGTGCCAGCAGCTTAGGAGCTAGCGGGAGCCTCCGGGAGACCCAGTACTTC CASSLGASGSLRETQYF
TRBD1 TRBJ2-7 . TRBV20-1 TGCAGTGCTAGTAACAGGGGGCCGGTCTACGAGCAGTACTTC CSASNRGPVYEQYF
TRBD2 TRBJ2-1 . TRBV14 TGTGCCAGCAGCCTTAGCGGGGGGGCATGGAATGAGCAGTTCTTC CASSLSGGAWNEQFF
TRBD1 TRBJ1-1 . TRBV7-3 TGTGCCAGTGCGGTCCGGGGAATATCGCAGGGGGACACTGAAGCTTTCTTT CASAVRGISQGDTEAFF
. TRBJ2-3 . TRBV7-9 TGTGCCAGCAGCTTAGTTCGGGAGACAGATACGCAGTATTTT CASSLVRETDTQYF
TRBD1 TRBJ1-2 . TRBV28 TGTGCCAGCAGGATGCCGGGACAGGTGGATTATGGCTACACCTTC CASRMPGQVDYGYTF
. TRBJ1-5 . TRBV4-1 TGCGCCAGCAGCCAAGATGGGGGGAGGCAGGAGGGCAATCAGCCCCAGCATTTT CASSQDGGRQEGNQPQHF
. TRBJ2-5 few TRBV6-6 TGTGCCAGCAGTTACGGAACAGGGCAAGAGACCCAGTACTTC CASSYGTGQETQYF
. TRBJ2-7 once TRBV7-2 TGTGCCAGCAGCCTCCTGTACGAGCAGTACTTC CASSLLYEQYF
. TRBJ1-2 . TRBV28 TGTGCCAGCAGGGGTGGGGGCAGGGCCTATGGCTACACCTTC CASRGGGRAYGYTF
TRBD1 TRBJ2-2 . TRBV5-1 TGCGCCAGCAGCTTGGATCTCGACAGGGCGAGGACCGGGGAGCTGTTTTTT CASSLDLDRARTGELFF
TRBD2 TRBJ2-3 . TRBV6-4 TGTGCCAGCAGTGACTCTAGCGGGGGCACAGATACGCAGTATTTT CASSDSSGGTDTQYF
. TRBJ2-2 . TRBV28 TGTGCCAGCAGTTTACGAGGCAGACGCACCGGGGAGCTGTTTTTT CASSLRGRRTGELFF
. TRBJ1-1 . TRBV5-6 TGTGCCAGCATTGTTTTCCAGGGGTATACTGAAGCTTTCTTT CASIVFQGYTEAFF
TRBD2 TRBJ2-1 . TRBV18 TGTGCCAGCTCACCTCCGGGACTAGTGGTTGAGCAGTTCTTC CASSPPGLVVEQFF
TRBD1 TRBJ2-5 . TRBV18 TGTGCCAGCTTTCGACAGGGGGGAGAGACCCAGTACTTC CASFRQGGETQYF
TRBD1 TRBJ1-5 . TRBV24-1 TGTGCCACCAGTGCTGACACAGGGGGCGGCAATCAGCCCCAGCATTTT CATSADTGGGNQPQHF
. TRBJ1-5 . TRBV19 TGTGCCAGTAGTTATGTAGTAGGCGGAAATAGCAATCAGCCCCAGCATTTT CASSYVVGGNSNQPQHF
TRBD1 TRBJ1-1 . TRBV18 TGTGCCAGCTCACAACAGGGGGCTTCGAGCCCTGAAGCTTTCTTT CASSQQGASSPEAFF
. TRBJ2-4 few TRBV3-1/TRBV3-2 TGTGCCAGCGGAGCGGGCCAAAACATTCAGTACTTC CASGAGQNIQYF
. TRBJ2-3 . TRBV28 TGTGCCAGCAGTTCAACCGGGAGCACAGATACGCAGTATTTT CASSSTGSTDTQYF
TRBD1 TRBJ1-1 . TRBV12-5 TGTGCTAGTGGTTTGGTACTATCCGGGACAGTAAAGACTGAAGCTTTCTTT CASGLVLSGTVKTEAFF
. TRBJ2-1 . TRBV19 TGTGCCAGTAGTACCCGGGGTGCTAGCTTGAATGAGCAGTTCTTC CASSTRGASLNEQFF
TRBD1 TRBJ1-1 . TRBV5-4 TGTGCCAGCAGCCTGGGACAGGGGGCGGTTTTTGACATGAACACTGAAGCTTTCTTT CASSLGQGAVFDMNTEAFF
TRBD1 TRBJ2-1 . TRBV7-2 TGTGCCAGCAGACTTGAGGGGGCTAGGAAGTTCTTC CASRLEGARKFF
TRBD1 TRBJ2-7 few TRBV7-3 TGTGCCAGGCCGGGACAGGGGGTCCACGAGCAGTACTTC CARPGQGVHEQYF
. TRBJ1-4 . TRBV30 TGTGCCTGGAGCCCAGGGGAGGGGTCGGGTGAAAAACTGTTTTTT CAWSPGEGSGEKLFF
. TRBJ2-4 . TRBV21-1 . CASSKVGGGTPPSAKNIQYF
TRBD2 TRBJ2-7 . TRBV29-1 TGCAGCGTTGAAACGGCGGGGGGGAGCTCCTACGAGCAGTACTTC CSVETAGGSSYEQYF
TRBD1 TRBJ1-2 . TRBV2 TGTGCCAGCAGTACCCAGGGGGGATATGGCTACACCTTC CASSTQGGYGYTF
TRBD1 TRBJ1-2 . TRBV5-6 TGTGCCAGCAGCCTAACTTACGGGACAGATGGCTACACCTTC CASSLTYGTDGYTF
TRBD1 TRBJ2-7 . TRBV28 TGTGCCAGCAGTTTAACAGGGGGCGGGCAAAACGAGCAGTACTTC CASSLTGGGQNEQYF
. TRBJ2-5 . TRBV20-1 TGCAGTGCTCGCTCAGCGGCCCAGTACTTC CSARSAAQYF
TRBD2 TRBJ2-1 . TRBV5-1 TGCGCCAGCAGCTTAGCGGGGACTTACAATGAGCAGTTCTTC CASSLAGTYNEQFF
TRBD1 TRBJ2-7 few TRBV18 TGTGCCAGCTCACCAGGGACAGGGCCCTCCTACGAGCAGTACTTC CASSPGTGPSYEQYF
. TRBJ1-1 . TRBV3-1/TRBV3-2 TGTGCCAGCAGCCAAGAGGGCAGGGGCCTCATGAACACTGAAGCTTTCTTT CASSQEGRGLMNTEAFF
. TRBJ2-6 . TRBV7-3 TGTGCCAGCAGACGGGGGTCCTCTGGGGCCAACGTCCTGACTTTC CASRRGSSGANVLTF
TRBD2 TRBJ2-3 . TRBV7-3 TGTGCCAGCAGCCCGACCGCTAGCGGGAGGGAGCCGTATTTT CASSPTASGREPYF
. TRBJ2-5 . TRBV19 TGTGCCAGTAGTACGGTGAGGGGAGGAGAGACCCAGTACTTC CASSTVRGGETQYF
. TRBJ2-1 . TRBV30 TGTGCCTGGAGTGTACCAGGTTGGAATGAGCAGTTCTTC CAWSVPGWNEQFF
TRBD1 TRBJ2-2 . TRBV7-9 TGTGCCAGCAGCTTGGCCCGGGACAGGGCACACGGGGAGCTGTTTTTT CASSLARDRAHGELFF
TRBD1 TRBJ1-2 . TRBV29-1 TGCAGCGTCCCACAGGGGGCCCGGGGCTACACCTTC CSVPQGARGYTF
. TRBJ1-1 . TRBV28 TGTGCCAGCAGTGTCGACAGGAGAAAGGCTTTCTTT CASSVDRRKAFF
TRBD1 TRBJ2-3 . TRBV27 TGTGCCTCTTCCGGGACAGGGGGCACAGATACGCAGTATTTT CASSGTGGTDTQYF
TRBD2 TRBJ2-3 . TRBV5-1 TGCGCCAGCAGCGCCCAAACTAGCGGGGGGGCCTTTCCGCAGTATTTT CASSAQTSGGAFPQYF
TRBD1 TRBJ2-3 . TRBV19 TGTGCCAGTAGTACCCCGGGACAGGATACAGATACGCAGTATTTT CASSTPGQDTDTQYF
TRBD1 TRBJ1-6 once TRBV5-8 TGTGCCAGCAGCTTGGCCGGGACAGCCAAGAATTCACCCCTCCACTTT CASSLAGTAKNSPLHF